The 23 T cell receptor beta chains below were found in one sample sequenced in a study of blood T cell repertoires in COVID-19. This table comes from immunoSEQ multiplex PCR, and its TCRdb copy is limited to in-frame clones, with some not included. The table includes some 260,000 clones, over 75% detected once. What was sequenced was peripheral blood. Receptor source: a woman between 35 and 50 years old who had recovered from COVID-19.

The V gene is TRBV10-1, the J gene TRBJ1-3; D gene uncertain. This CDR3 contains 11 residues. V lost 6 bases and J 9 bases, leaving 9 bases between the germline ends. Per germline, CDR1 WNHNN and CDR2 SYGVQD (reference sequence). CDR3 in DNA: TGCGCCAGCAGCACTTTTAGCACCATATATTTT. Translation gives CASSTFSTIYF.

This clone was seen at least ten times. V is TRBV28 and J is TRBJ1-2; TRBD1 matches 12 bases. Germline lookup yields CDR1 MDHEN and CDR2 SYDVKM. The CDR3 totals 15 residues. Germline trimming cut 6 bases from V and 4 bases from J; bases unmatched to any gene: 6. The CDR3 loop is CASSSPGQGAYGYTF. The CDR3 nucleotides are TGTGCCAGCAGCTCCCCGGGACAGGGGGCCTATGGCTACACCTTC.

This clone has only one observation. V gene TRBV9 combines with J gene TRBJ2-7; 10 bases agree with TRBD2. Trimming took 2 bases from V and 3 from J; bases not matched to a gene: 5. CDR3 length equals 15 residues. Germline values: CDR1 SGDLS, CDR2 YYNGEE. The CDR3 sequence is CASSVSSGGHYEQYF. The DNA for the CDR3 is TGTGCCAGCAGCGTTTCTAGCGGGGGACACTACGAGCAGTACTTC.

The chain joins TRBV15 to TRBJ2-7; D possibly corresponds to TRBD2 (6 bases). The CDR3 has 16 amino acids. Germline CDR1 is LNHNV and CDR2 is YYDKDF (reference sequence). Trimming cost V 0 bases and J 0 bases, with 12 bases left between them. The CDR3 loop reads CATSREVAVTSYEQYF. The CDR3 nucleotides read TGTGCCACCAGCAGAGAGGTAGCGGTGACCTCCTACGAGCAGTACTTC.

The CDR3 bases are TGTGCCTGGAGTGTACGGGGAGGTTTTAGCTCCTATAATTCACCCCTCCACTTT. Amino acid sequence: CAWSVRGGFSSYNSPLHF. The rearrangement uses TRBV30 and TRBJ1-6, with no clear D. This CDR3 is 18 amino acids long. Germline lookup yields CDR1 GTSNPN and CDR2 SVGIG (reference sequence). Between the trimmed V and J ends, which lost 0 bases and 0 bases, there was a span of 15 bases.

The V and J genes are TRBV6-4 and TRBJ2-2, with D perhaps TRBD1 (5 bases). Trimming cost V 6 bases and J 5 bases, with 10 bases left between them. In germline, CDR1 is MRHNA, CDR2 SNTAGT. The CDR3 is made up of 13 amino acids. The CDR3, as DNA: TGTGCCAGCAGACTGACAGTTACCGGGGAGCTGTTTTTT. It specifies CASRLTVTGELFF.

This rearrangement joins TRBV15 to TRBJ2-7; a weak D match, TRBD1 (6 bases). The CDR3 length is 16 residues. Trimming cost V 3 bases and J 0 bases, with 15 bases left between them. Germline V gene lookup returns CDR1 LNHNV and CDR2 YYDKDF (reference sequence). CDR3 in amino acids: CATSRKTGKSSYEQYF. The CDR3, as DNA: TGTGCCACCAGCAGGAAAACAGGGAAGAGCTCCTACGAGCAGTACTTC.

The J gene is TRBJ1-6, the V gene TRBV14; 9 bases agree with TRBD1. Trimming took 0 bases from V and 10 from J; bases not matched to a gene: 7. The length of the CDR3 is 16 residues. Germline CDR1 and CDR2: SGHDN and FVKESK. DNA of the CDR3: TGTGCCAGCAGCCAAGATCTAGACAGGGGGTCCTCACCCCTCCACTTT. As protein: CASSQDLDRGSSPLHF.

Here the CDR3 DNA reads TGTGCCATCAGCGATGGGATCAGGGGGCAAGAGACCCAGTACTTC. Encoded protein: CAISDGIRGQETQYF. The chain couples TRBV10-3 to TRBJ2-5; 7 bases line up with TRBD1. After removal of 6 bases from V and 2 bases from J, the junction contained 9 bases not matched to a gene. Germline lookup yields CDR1 ENHRY and CDR2 SYGVKD. This CDR3 is built from 15 residues.

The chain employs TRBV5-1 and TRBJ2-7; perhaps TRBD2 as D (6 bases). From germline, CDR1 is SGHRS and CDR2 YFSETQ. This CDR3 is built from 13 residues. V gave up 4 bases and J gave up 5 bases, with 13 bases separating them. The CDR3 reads CASSRRAGHEQYF. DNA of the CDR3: TGCGCCAGCAGCCGCCGCGCGGGGCACGAGCAGTACTTC.

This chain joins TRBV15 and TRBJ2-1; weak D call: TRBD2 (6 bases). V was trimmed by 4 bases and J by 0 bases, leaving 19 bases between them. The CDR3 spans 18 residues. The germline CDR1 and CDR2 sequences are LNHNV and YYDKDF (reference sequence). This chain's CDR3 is CATSTNLRGGLSYNEQFF. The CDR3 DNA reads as TGTGCCACCAGCACCAACCTTAGGGGAGGCCTCTCCTACAATGAGCAGTTCTTC.

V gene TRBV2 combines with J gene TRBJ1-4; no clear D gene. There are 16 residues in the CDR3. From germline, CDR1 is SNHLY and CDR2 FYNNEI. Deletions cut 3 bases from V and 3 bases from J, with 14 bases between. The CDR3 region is CASSDPTGFANEKLFF. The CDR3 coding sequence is TGTGCCAGCAGTGACCCAACGGGTTTTGCTAATGAAAAACTGTTTTTT.

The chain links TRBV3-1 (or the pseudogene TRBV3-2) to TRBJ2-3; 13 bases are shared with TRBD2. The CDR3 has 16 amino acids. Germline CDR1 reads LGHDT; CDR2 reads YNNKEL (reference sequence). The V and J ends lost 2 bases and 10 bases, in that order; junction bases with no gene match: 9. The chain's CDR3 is CASSQRLAGGTEAQYF. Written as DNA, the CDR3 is TGTGCCAGCAGCCAACGACTAGCGGGGGGTACTGAGGCGCAGTATTTT.

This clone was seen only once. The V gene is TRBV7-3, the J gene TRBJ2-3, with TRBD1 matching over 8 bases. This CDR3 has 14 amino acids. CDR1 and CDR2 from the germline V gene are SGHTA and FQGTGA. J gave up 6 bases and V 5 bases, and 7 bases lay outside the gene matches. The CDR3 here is CASSEDRDPDTQYF. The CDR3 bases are TGTGCCAGCAGCGAGGACAGGGACCCCGATACGCAGTATTTT.

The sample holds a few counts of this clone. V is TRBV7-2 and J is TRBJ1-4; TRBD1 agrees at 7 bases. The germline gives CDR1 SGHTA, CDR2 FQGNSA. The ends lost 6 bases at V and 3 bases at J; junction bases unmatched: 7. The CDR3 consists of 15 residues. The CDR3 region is CASRRPGGANEKLFF. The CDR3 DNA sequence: TGTGCCAGCAGGCGACCAGGGGGAGCTAATGAAAAACTGTTTTTT.

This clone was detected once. The CDR3 protein is CAISATTLAGGTDTQYF. CDR3 coding DNA: TGTGCCATCAGCGCTACCACCCTAGCGGGGGGCACAGATACGCAGTATTTT. V usage is TRBV10-3 and J usage is TRBJ2-3; 10 positions match TRBD2. This CDR3 is 17 amino acids long. The V gene end was trimmed by 6 bases and the J gene end by 1 base; junction bases not matched to a gene: 10. Per germline, CDR1 ENHRY and CDR2 SYGVKD.

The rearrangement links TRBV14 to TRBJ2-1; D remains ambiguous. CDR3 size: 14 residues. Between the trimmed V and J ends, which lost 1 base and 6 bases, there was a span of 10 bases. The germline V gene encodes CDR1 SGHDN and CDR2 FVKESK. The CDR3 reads CASSQVALSNEQFF. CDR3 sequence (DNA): TGTGCCAGCAGCCAAGTAGCCCTTTCCAATGAGCAGTTCTTC.

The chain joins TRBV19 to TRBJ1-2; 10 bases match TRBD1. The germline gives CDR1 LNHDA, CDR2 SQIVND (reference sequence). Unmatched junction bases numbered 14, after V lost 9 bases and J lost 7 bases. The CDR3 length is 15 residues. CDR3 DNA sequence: TGTGCCAGCCGAAAGACCGGGACAGGGGAATTTGGCTACACCTTC. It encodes CASRKTGTGEFGYTF. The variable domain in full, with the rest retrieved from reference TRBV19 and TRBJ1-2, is DGGITQSPKYLFRKEGQNVTLSCEQNLNHDAMYWYRQDPGQGLRLIYYSQIVNDFQKGDIAEGYSVSREKKESFPLTVTSAQKNPTAFYLCASRKTGTGEFGYTFGSGTRLTVV.

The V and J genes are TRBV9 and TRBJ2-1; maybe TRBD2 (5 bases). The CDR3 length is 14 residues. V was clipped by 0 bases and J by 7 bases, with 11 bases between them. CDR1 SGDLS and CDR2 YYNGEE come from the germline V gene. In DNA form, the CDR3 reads TGTGCCAGCAGCGTAGACCCTAGCTGGAATGAGCAGTTCTTC. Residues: CASSVDPSWNEQFF.

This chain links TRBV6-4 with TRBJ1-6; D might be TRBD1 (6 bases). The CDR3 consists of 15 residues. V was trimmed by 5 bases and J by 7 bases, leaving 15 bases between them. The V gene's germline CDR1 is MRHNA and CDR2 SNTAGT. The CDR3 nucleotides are TGTGCCAGCAGTCGGGACAATGATGGGAATTCACCCCTCCACTTT. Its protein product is CASSRDNDGNSPLHF.

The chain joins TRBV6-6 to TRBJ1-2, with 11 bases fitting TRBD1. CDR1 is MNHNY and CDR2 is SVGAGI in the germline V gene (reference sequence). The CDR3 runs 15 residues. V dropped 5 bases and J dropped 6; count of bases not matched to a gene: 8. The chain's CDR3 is CASSRTGQGADGYTF. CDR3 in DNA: TGTGCCAGCAGTCGAACCGGACAGGGGGCAGATGGCTACACCTTC.

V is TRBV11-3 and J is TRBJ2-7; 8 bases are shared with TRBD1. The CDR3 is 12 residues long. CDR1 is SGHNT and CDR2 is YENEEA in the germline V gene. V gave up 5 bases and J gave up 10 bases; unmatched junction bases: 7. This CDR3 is CASSRDRRVQYF. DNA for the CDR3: TGTGCCAGCAGCCGGGACAGGAGGGTTCAGTACTTC.

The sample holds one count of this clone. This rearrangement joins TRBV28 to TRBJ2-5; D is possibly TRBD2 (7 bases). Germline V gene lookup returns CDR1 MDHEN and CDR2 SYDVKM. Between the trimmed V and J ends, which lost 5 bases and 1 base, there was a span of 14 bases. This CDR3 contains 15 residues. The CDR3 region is CASSPRGASQETQYF. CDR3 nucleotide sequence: TGTGCCAGCAGTCCTCGGGGGGCGTCCCAAGAGACCCAGTACTTC.